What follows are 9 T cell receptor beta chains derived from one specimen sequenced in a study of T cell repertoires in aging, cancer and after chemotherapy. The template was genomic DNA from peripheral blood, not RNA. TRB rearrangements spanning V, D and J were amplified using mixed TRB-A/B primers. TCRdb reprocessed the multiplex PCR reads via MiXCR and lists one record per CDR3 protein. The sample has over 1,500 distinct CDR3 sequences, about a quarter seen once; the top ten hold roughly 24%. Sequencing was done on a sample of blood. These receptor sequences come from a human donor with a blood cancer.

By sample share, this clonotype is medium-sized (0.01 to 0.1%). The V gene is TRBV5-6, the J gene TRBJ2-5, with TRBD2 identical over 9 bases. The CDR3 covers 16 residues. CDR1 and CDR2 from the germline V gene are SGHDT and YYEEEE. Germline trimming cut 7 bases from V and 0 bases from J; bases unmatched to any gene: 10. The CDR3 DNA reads TGTGCCAGCGCTTGGAGCGGGGGGCCGTACCAAGAGACCCAGTACTTC. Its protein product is CASAWSGGPYQETQYF.

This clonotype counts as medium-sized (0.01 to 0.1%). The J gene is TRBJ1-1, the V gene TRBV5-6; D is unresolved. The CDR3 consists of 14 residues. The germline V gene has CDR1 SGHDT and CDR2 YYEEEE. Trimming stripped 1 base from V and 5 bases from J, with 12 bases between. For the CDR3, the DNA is TGTGCCAGCAGCTTGAATGGCGGTCGGACTGAAGCTTTCTTT. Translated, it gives CASSLNGGRTEAFF.

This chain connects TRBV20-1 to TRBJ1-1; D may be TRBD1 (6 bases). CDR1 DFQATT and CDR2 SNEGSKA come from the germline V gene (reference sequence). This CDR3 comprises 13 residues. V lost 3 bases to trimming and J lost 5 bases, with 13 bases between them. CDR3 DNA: TGCAGTGCTAGCAGGGGCAGGAGAACTGAAGCTTTCTTT. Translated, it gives CSASRGRRTEAFF.

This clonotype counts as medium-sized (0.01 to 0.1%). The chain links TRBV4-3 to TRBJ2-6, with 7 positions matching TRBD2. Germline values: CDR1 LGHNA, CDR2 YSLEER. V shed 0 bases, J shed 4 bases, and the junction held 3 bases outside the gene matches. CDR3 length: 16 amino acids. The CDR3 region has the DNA TGCGCCAGCAGCCAAGATGGGACTACCGGGGCCAACGTCCTGACTTTC. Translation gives CASSQDGTTGANVLTF.

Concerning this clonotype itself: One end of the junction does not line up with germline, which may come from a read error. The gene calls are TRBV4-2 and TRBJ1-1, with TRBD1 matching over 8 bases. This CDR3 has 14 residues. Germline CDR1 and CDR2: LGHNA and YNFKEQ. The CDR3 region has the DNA TGCGCCAGCAGCAGTACAGGGGGAGCCACTGAAGCTTTCTTT. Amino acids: CASSSTGGATEAFF.

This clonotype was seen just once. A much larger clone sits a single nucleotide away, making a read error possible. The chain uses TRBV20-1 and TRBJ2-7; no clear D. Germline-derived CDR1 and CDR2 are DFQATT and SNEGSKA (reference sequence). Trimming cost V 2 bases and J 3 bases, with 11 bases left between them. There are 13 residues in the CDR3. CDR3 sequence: CSARRSDHYEQYV. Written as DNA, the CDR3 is TGCAGTGCTAGAAGGAGCGACCACTACGAGCAGTACGTC.

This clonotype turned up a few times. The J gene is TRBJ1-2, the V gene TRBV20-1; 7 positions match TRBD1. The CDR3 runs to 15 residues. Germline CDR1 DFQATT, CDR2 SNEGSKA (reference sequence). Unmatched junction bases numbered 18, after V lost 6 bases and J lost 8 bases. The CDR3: CSASNPGGGGRGYTF. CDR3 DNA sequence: TGCAGTGCCTCGAACCCAGGCGGAGGGGGCCGCGGCTACACCTTC.

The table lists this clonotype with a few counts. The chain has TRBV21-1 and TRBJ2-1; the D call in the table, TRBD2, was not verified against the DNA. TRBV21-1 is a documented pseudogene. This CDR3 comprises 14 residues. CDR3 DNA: TGTGCCATCGTGGAGGGATTTTCCTACAATGAGCAGTTCTTC. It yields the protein CAIVEGFSYNEQFF.

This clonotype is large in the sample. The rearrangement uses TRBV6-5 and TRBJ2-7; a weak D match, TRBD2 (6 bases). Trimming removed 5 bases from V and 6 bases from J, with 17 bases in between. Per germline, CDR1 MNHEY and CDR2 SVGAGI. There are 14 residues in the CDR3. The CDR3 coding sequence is TGTGCCAGCAGTAACCCCTCGCGGGGTCGCGAGCAGTACTTC. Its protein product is CASSNPSRGREQYF.